This TCR beta chain stems from a study of blood T cell repertoires in COVID-19. Study information: Italy, Spain and the United States were the sources of the convalescent and acute COVID-19 samples. In each case, the material was cDNA or gDNA derived from T cells, B-cell-depleted T cells, or PBMCs.

Study processing details: For nucleated cells, counts were estimated from reference gene primer amplification. Clones were sequenced by immunoSEQ multiplex PCR, and TCRdb holds only the in-frame ones, with some missing. D and trimming were read from the DNA, whereas the V and J calls and clone size are those reported in that table. The data show about 210,000 clones, with 80% to 90% seen just once and around 4.9% held by the top ten. Trimming pared 1 base from V and 7 bases from J, leaving 11 bases between. Germline values: CDR1 SGHRS, CDR2 YFSETQ. CDR3 length: 13 amino acids. The rearrangement uses TRBV5-1 and TRBJ1-1, with D hard to call. The TCR sequence derives from a woman older than 75 with acute or convalescent COVID-19. Sequencing input: peripheral blood. CDR3 residues: CASSLRSADEAFF. The CDR3 DNA follows: TGCGCCAGCAGCTTGAGGAGCGCTGATGAAGCTTTCTTT.